This T cell receptor beta chain was profiled in a study of blood T cells in healthy people across ages (dated by TCRdb to the mid-2010s). Study-wide context: In model experiments, template switching captured about one uniquely barcoded TCR beta cDNA molecule for every two T cells. For two donors (one aged 18 to 30 and one aged 80 or older), the study analyzed two additional independent replicas of 1 million unique cDNA reads from the same blood draw. To track age-related changes in TCR beta repertoire diversity, the study relied on deep sequencing normalized with unique cDNA molecular identifiers. To avoid experimental bias, donors of different ages were spread randomly across the sequencing lanes. Four age groups were formed from the donors: young (average approximately 15 years), middle-aged (approximately 42), aged (over 55) and long-lived (more than 75). What the authors observed across the whole study: Total diversity estimates from one million sequenced T cells were considered lower bounds and underestimates. The CMV infection status of donors was not known, potentially confounding age-related changes in expanded clonotypes. Conclusive comparison of naive and antigen-experienced compartments was prevented by the profiling of bulk unsorted PBMCs. Observed TCR beta diversity per million T cells fell roughly linearly with age, and a significant reduction was already apparent by age roughly 40. Observed TCR beta diversity correlated strongly with the percentage of naive T cells measured by flow cytometry. Compared with the aged group, more naive CD4+ T cells, fewer expanded clones and increased TCR diversity were shown by the long-lived group, suggesting age selection.

Libraries came from 5' RACE. Instrument on record: Illumina HiSeq 2500. The second PCR ran for roughly 7 to 12 cycles and used a J-beta primer mix along with a sample-barcoded 5' primer. Each TCR beta cDNA molecule received a unique molecular identifier from a template-switch 5' adaptor carrying 12 random nucleotides. At least 2.5 million CDR3-containing paired-end reads were obtained from each sample. First-strand cDNA synthesis was performed from all RNA using the Mint cDNA synthesis kit, with priming by a TRBC-specific oligonucleotide. Following uracil-DNA glycosylase treatment, a first 18-cycle PCR with universal primers M1SS and BC2_uni_R was performed on all cDNA. Per the source publication's procedure: Normalization of each sample was performed by random selection of 1 million high-quality reads, each carrying a distinct molecular identifier. Reads sharing molecular identifiers were discarded rather than binned into consensus sequences. MiTCR, run with a Q25 quality threshold and the strictest error-elimination algorithm, handled CDR3 identification, clonotype clustering and error correction. A nonparametric unseen species model using Euler transformation provided a lower-bound estimate of total TCR beta diversity. Through fastp at Q25 and MiXCR, TCRdb rebuilt clones from the public reads, retaining in-frame beta chains. Each record represents a unique CDR3 protein, reported with the most common genes and DNA among its rows. The V and J calls follow TCRdb's processing rather than the paper's. This sample comprises roughly 1,500,000 distinct CDR3 sequences, roughly 32% of them detected only once. The top ten clones comprise around 11% of the sample.

Only a few counts were recorded for this clonotype. It has no known antigen specificity. Base qualities are missing; no much larger clone stands one base away. Systemically healthy Caucasian individuals from Russia, 39 in total and aged roughly 6 to 100 years, were included as donors. Approximately 10 milliliters of peripheral blood were collected from each donor into EDTA-treated Vacutainer tubes. PBMCs were isolated by Ficoll-Paque density-gradient centrifugation, with at least 7 million obtained per sample. Trizol reagent was used to extract total RNA from PBMCs, with at least 6 micrograms per sample. The percentages of naive CD45RAhigh/CD27high T cells were determined by flow cytometry on a PBMC aliquot from every donor. The CDR3 spans 15 residues, from the cysteine through the phenylalanine. The sequence is cut down to CDR3 DNA, 45 bases in frame from base 1. From the germline V gene, CDR1 is SGHRS and CDR2 is YFSETQ. V is shortened by 0 bases, J by 6 bases, and the region joining them spans 13 bases.

Sequencing used blood. This clonotype was sampled from a woman younger than 45 in good health. Recombination joined TRBV5-1 with TRBJ2-1; confidence is insufficient to name the D gene. The nucleotides are TGCGCCAGCAGCTTGGACTCGCGCCGGTCCAATGAGCAGTTCTTC. This sequence encodes CASSLDSRRSNEQFF.